This T cell receptor beta chain was found in a study of T cells expressing NK-cell markers. Study at large: Sorted CD3+CD56+NKG2C+, CD3+CD56+NKG2C- and CD3+CD56-NKG2C+ T cells supplied TCR beta repertoires. One of the eight sequenced donors was seronegative, whereas the other seven were HCMV-seropositive.

The CDR3 loop spans 13 amino acids. Germline-derived CDR1 and CDR2 are SGHRS and YFSETQ. The study, taken as a whole, reports: A range of about 1.0-8% of CD8+ T cells consisted of dominant NKG2C+ clonotypes in roughly 6 donors. Specificity for HCMV among expanded NKG2C+ T cell clones was not established.

TCRdb reprocessed the 5' RACE reads and keeps a single row for each CDR3 protein, giving no DNA. In total, the table holds roughly 180,000 distinct CDR3 sequences. Concerning this clonotype: Its antigen is as yet unknown.

V usage is TRBV5-1 and J usage is TRBJ2-3. The TCR comes from a woman aged 18-70 years in good health. Material: blood T cells: a sorted CD56 or NKG2C T cell subset, CD4+ or CD8+ T cells, or bulk PBMC T cells (not recorded which). The CDR3 protein is CASSLLLTDTQYF.